These 29 T cell receptor beta chains originate from one sample sequenced in a study of T cell responses to AZD1222 COVID-19 vaccine. TCRdb's copy holds only in-frame clones and misses some; the assay was immunoSEQ multiplex PCR. The sample contains some 120,000 clones, approximately 86% of which appear only once. The sample was peripheral blood, taken on day 0 of AZD1222 vaccination. The origin of the receptors is an adult in good health.

The CDR3 spells CASSPQGRSYGYTF. The DNA of the CDR3 is TGTGCCAGCAGCCCCCAGGGGAGGAGCTATGGCTACACCTTC. The chain carries TRBV7-9 and TRBJ1-2, with a tentative D call TRBD1 (6 bases). The germline V gene encodes CDR1 SEHNR and CDR2 FQNEAQ (reference sequence). The CDR3 totals 14 residues. Trimming cost V 5 bases and J 4 bases, with 14 bases left between them. Complete variable domain (other parts from reference TRBV7-9 and TRBJ1-2): DTGVSQNPRHKITKRGQNVTFRCDPISEHNRLYWYRQTLGQGPEFLTYFQNEAQLEKSRLLSDRFSAERPKGSFSTLEIQRTEQGDSAMYLCASSPQGRSYGYTFGSGTRLTVV.

This chain connects TRBV30 to TRBJ2-3; D call uncertain. The CDR3 totals 12 residues. From germline, CDR1 is GTSNPN and CDR2 SVGIG (reference sequence). The V end lost 1 base, the J end lost 4 bases, and 6 bases lay between the germline ends. The CDR3 nucleotides are TGTGCCTGGAGTGCGACCGCAGATACGCAGTATTTT. Its translation: CAWSATADTQYF. The full variable domain, in which reference TRBV30 and TRBJ2-3 provide the parts outside the CDR3, is SQTIHQWPATLVQPVGSPLSLECTVEGTSNPNLYWYRQAAGRGLQLLFYSVGIGQISSEVPQNLSASRPQDRQFILSSKKLLLSDSGFYLCAWSATADTQYFGPGTRLTVL.

The chain recombines TRBV5-1 with TRBJ1-1; a weak D match, TRBD1 (6 bases). Trimming cost V 3 bases and J 1 base, with 16 bases left between them. Germline CDR1 SGHRS, CDR2 YFSETQ. This CDR3 spans 16 amino acids. The CDR3 loop reads CASSSSSGTRNTEAFF. DNA of the CDR3: TGCGCCAGCAGCTCCTCTTCCGGGACAAGGAACACTGAAGCTTTCTTT.

The V gene is TRBV28, the J gene TRBJ2-1; tentative D call: TRBD1 (6 bases). The germline V and J ends were trimmed by 3 bases and 6 bases, with 33 bases remaining between them. Germline-derived CDR1 and CDR2 are MDHEN and SYDVKM. CDR3 length: 21 amino acids. The CDR3 DNA is TGTGCCAGCAGTTTTGGGGATACATGGGGGCGGAGGACATCCCACCCCAATGAGCAGTTCTTC. Translation: CASSFGDTWGRRTSHPNEQFF. Supplemented by reference TRBV28 and TRBJ2-1, the full variable domain reads DVKVTQSSRYLVKRTGEKVFLECVQDMDHENMFWYRQDPGLGLRLIYFSYDVKMKEKGDIPEGYSVSREKKERFSLILESASTNQTSMYLCASSFGDTWGRRTSHPNEQFFGPGTRLTVL.

The genes are TRBV11-2 and TRBJ1-4; possible D gene TRBD1, 6 bases. Trimming stripped 5 bases from V and 8 bases from J, with 12 bases between. The CDR3 is 13 amino acids. CDR1 is SGHAT, CDR2 FQNNGV, per germline. The CDR3 DNA is TGTGCCAGCAGCCTCGGGACAAGAGAAAAACTGTTTTTT. Its translation: CASSLGTREKLFF.

The V and J genes are TRBV5-6 and TRBJ2-2; D gene ambiguous. The germline V gene has CDR1 SGHDT and CDR2 YYEEEE. CDR3 size: 14 residues. Trimming left V 0 bases short and J 2 bases short, with 5 bases between. The CDR3 DNA reads as TGTGCCAGCAGCTTGGCCTCAAACACCGGGGAGCTGTTTTTT. It is translated as CASSLASNTGELFF. The whole variable domain, filled in from reference TRBV5-6 and TRBJ2-2, reads DAGVTQSPTHLIKTRGQQVTLRCSPKSGHDTVSWYQQALGQGPQFIFQYYEEEERQRGNFPDRFSGHQFPNYSSELNVNALLLGDSALYLCASSLASNTGELFFGEGSRLTVL.

The rearrangement links TRBV28 to TRBJ2-3, with 12 bases identical to TRBD2. This CDR3 is 15 amino acids long. CDR1 is MDHEN, CDR2 SYDVKM, per germline. Trimming removed 7 bases from V and 6 bases from J; junction bases left unmatched: 8. In DNA, the CDR3 is TGTGCCAGCACAGGGGCTAGCGGGGGGGCTGATACGCAGTATTTT. It yields the protein CASTGASGGADTQYF.

This chain uses TRBV7-2 with TRBJ1-3; D unresolved. V dropped 4 bases and J dropped 0 bases, with 10 bases sitting between them. This CDR3 is built from 15 residues. Germline V gene sequence: CDR1 SGHTA, CDR2 FQGNSA. The CDR3 region has the DNA TGTGCCAGCAGCTACGGACCGTCCTCTGGAAACACCATATATTTT. This translates into CASSYGPSSGNTIYF.

The chain uses TRBV30 and TRBJ2-7, with D perhaps matching TRBD1 or TRBD2 (6 bases each). V was shortened by 3 bases and J by 2 bases, with 8 bases between the two germline ends. The germline V gene has CDR1 GTSNPN and CDR2 SVGIG (reference sequence). The CDR3 covers 12 residues. The DNA for the CDR3 is TGTGCCTGGAGCCGGGGGCCCTACGAGCAGTACTTC. Its translation: CAWSRGPYEQYF.

CDR3 amino acids: CAWNKGTSGGNEQFF. The CDR3 region has the DNA TGTGCCTGGAATAAGGGGACTAGCGGGGGCAATGAGCAGTTCTTC. V usage is TRBV30 and J usage is TRBJ2-1, with 14 nucleotides matching TRBD2. J lost 6 bases, V lost 4 bases, and 5 bases had no gene match. Germline values: CDR1 GTSNPN, CDR2 SVGIG (reference sequence). This CDR3 is built from 15 residues.

The rearrangement links TRBV6-5 to TRBJ1-2; TRBD1 agrees at 8 bases. Germline trimming cut 0 bases from V and 1 base from J; bases unmatched to any gene: 4. The CDR3 sequence is 16 residues long. Germline-derived CDR1 and CDR2 are MNHEY and SVGAGI. The CDR3 sequence is CASSYSVGQGNYGYTF. The CDR3 region has the DNA TGTGCCAGCAGTTACTCGGTAGGACAGGGTAACTATGGCTACACCTTC.

The chain carries TRBV6-2 or TRBV6-3 and TRBJ1-5; no reliable D call. The CDR3 covers 12 residues. Trimming took 2 bases from V and 7 from J, leaving 6 bases between them. Germline CDR1 is MNHEY and CDR2 is SVGEGT. The CDR3 loop is CASSYREQPQHF. The CDR3 region has the DNA TGTGCCAGCAGTTACCGAGAACAGCCCCAGCATTTT.

This CDR3 is CASSQEERSGNTIYF. The DNA of the CDR3 is TGTGCCAGCAGCCAAGAGGAGCGCTCTGGAAACACCATATATTTT. The rearrangement links TRBV3-1 (or the pseudogene TRBV3-2) to TRBJ1-3; D is unresolved. The CDR3 has 15 amino acids. From germline, CDR1 is LGHDT and CDR2 YNNKEL (reference sequence). Trimming stripped 0 bases from V and 0 bases from J, with 6 bases between.

The chain employs TRBV5-1 and TRBJ2-2; 7 nucleotides match TRBD2. Germline-derived CDR1 and CDR2 are SGHRS and YFSETQ. Losses at the gene ends were 0 bases for V and 5 bases for J; bases not matched to a gene: 7. CDR3 length: 16 amino acids. The CDR3 nucleotides read TGCGCCAGCAGCTTGGATCCGGGTAGCGGGACCGGGGAGCTGTTTTTT. It encodes CASSLDPGSGTGELFF.

The rearrangement joins TRBV27 to TRBJ2-3; no reliable D call. The CDR3 extends over 14 amino acids. The ends were cut back, 5 bases at V and 5 bases at J, with 14 bases in the middle. Germline CDR1 MNHEY, CDR2 SMNVEV (reference sequence). CDR3 loop: CASSAGPTGDTQYF. The CDR3 nucleotides are TGTGCCAGCAGTGCCGGGCCCACCGGAGATACGCAGTATTTT.

The chain has TRBV6-1 and TRBJ2-1; unclear D gene. The CDR3 extends over 12 amino acids. Germline lookup yields CDR1 MNHNS and CDR2 SASEGT. Trimming stripped 2 bases from V and 7 bases from J, with 6 bases between. As DNA, the CDR3 is TGTGCCAGCAGTGAATCGCGAAATGAGCAGTTCTTC. Residues: CASSESRNEQFF.

The CDR3 region is CARGSGGLGGELFF. The CDR3, as DNA: TGTGCCAGAGGGAGCGGGGGGCTCGGCGGGGAGCTGTTTTTT. V is TRBV2 and J is TRBJ2-2, with TRBD2 matching over 9 bases. The J segment lost 7 bases and the V segment lost 9 bases, leaving 9 bases of the junction unmatched. CDR1 and CDR2 (germline): SNHLY, FYNNEI. This CDR3 is 14 amino acids long.

This chain joins TRBV6-5 and TRBJ1-3, with D perhaps matching TRBD1 (5 bases). CDR1 and CDR2 (germline): MNHEY, SVGAGI. V dropped 2 bases and J dropped 0 bases, with 11 bases sitting between them. CDR3 size: 16 residues. Here the CDR3 reads CASSYPQGLSGNTIYF. DNA of the CDR3: TGTGCCAGCAGTTACCCGCAGGGCCTCTCTGGAAACACCATATATTTT.

The V and J genes are TRBV9 and TRBJ1-3; D is ambiguous. Germline V gives CDR1 SGDLS, CDR2 YYNGEE. The V end lost 2 bases, the J end lost 4 bases, and 10 bases lay between the germline ends. CDR3 length: 14 residues. The CDR3 nucleotides are TGTGCCAGCAGCGTGGGAGGGTACGGAAACACCATATATTTT. This codes for CASSVGGYGNTIYF.

The rearrangement uses TRBV6-1 and TRBJ2-1, with D hard to call. CDR3 length equals 15 residues. Trimming removed 5 bases from V and 9 bases from J, with 20 bases in between. Germline V gene lookup returns CDR1 MNHNS and CDR2 SASEGT. As DNA, the CDR3 is TGTGCCAGCAGTCCCTCGTGGCAGGCAGCCAGTGAGCAGTTCTTC. Its protein is CASSPSWQAASEQFF.

The CDR3 protein is CATRRVNTEAFF. The CDR3 DNA reads as TGTGCAACCCGGAGGGTCAACACTGAAGCTTTCTTT. The V call is TRBV10-3, the J call TRBJ1-1, with D uncertain. This CDR3 region has 12 residues. Germline CDR1 is ENHRY and CDR2 is SYGVKD.

The V gene is TRBV7-2, the J gene TRBJ2-2; possibly TRBD2 for D (6 bases). This CDR3 spans 15 amino acids. Between the trimmed V and J ends, which lost 3 bases and 7 bases, there was a span of 15 bases. The V gene's germline CDR1 is SGHTA and CDR2 FQGNSA. Written as DNA, the CDR3 is TGTGCCAGCAGCTTCCGGGACTTGATTATCGGGGAGCTGTTTTTT. Translation gives CASSFRDLIIGELFF.

The V and J genes are TRBV12-3 or TRBV12-4 and TRBJ1-2, with D possibly matching TRBD1 (5 bases). Trimming left V 6 bases short and J 4 bases short, with 12 bases between. The CDR3 has 13 amino acids. CDR3 loop: CASSSGPFYGYTF. The CDR3 region has the DNA TGTGCCAGCAGCTCGGGACCGTTCTATGGCTACACCTTC.

The rearrangement uses TRBV6-2 or TRBV6-3 and TRBJ2-3; 9 positions match TRBD2. This CDR3 region has 16 residues. V lost 4 bases, J lost 0 bases, and 5 bases stayed unmatched. Germline CDR1 MNHEY, CDR2 SVGEGT. The CDR3 spells CASSFLAGKSTDTQYF. DNA of the CDR3: TGTGCCAGCAGTTTCCTAGCGGGAAAAAGCACAGATACGCAGTATTTT.

The genes are TRBV7-6 and TRBJ1-1, with D possibly matching TRBD1 (5 bases). This CDR3 is 15 amino acids long. CDR1 is SGHVS and CDR2 is FNYEAQ in the germline V gene. The V end lost 0 bases, the J end lost 3 bases, and 11 bases lay between the germline ends. DNA of the CDR3: TGTGCCAGCAGCTTAGCTGGGGGGGGGTACACTGAAGCTTTCTTT. Protein product: CASSLAGGGYTEAFF.

V usage is TRBV28 and J usage is TRBJ2-2; unclear D gene. The CDR3 covers 11 residues. V was shortened by 8 bases and J by 2 bases, with 3 bases between the two germline ends. Germline-derived CDR1 and CDR2 are MDHEN and SYDVKM. The CDR3: CASANTGELFF. The CDR3 bases are TGTGCCAGCGCTAACACCGGGGAGCTGTTTTTT.

This chain connects TRBV6-5 to TRBJ1-1, with TRBD1 as a possible D gene (5 bases). Between the trimmed V and J ends, which lost 8 bases and 1 base, there was a span of 14 bases. The germline V gene encodes CDR1 MNHEY and CDR2 SVGAGI. The CDR3 totals 14 residues. The CDR3 bases are TGTGCCAGCCGCAGGGCCTCAAAGAACACTGAAGCTTTCTTT. Translating it yields CASRRASKNTEAFF.

This clone was seen a handful of times. The chain uses TRBV13 and TRBJ2-7, with D unclear. The CDR3 sequence is 13 residues long. The ends were cut back, 1 base at V and 2 bases at J, with 6 bases in the middle. Germline V gene lookup returns CDR1 PRHDT and CDR2 FYEKMQ (reference sequence). The CDR3 region is CASSLADAYEQYF. The DNA of the CDR3 is TGTGCCAGCAGCTTAGCCGACGCCTACGAGCAGTACTTC.

The V gene is TRBV7-6, the J gene TRBJ2-2, with D perhaps matching TRBD1 (6 bases). V shed 5 bases and J shed 1 base, with 11 bases lying between them. The CDR3 covers 15 residues. CDR1 and CDR2 (germline): SGHVS, FNYEAQ. As DNA, the CDR3 is TGTGCCAGCAGCCCGGAGACAGGGAACACCGGGGAGCTGTTTTTT. Its translation: CASSPETGNTGELFF.